The rows below give T cell receptor beta chains drawn from one sample of a study of blood T cells in healthy people across ages. TCRdb re-called the 5' RACE reads with MiXCR, one entry per CDR3 protein. The data hold around 1,800,000 distinct CDR3 sequences, with about two fifths observed a single time. Sequences were obtained from blood. The receptors were gathered from a human donor in good health. CDR3s include the opening cysteine and the closing phenylalanine or tryptophan. The D gene is left open where the match is weak. The listing skips clone size in some rows; elsewhere it reads once, few, many or a size class.

V	J	size	D	DNA	CDR3
TRBV7-3	TRBJ2-1	.	.	TGTGCCAGCAGCTTGAATATCCGGGGACAGCAGTTCTTC	CASSLNIRGQQFF
TRBV10-3	TRBJ2-2	.	.	TGTGCCATCAGGTTCTCGGGAAACGGGGAGCTGTTTTTT	CAIRFSGNGELFF
TRBV12-3/TRBV12-4	TRBJ2-7	.	.	TGTGCCGGCAGTTTTGGTCTGCACTACGAGCAGTACTTC	CAGSFGLHYEQYF
TRBV11-3	TRBJ2-3	.	.	TGTGCCAGCGCAGGGGGGCCCCCCCGCACAGATACGCAGTATTTT	CASAGGPPRTDTQYF
TRBV20-1	TRBJ2-7	.	TRBD2	TGCAGTGCTAGAGATTCTCTAGCGGGGGCCAGCTACGAGCAGTACTTC	CSARDSLAGASYEQYF
TRBV5-1	TRBJ2-3	.	.	TGCGCCAGCAGCTATCCCGGTAGTACCCCAGATACGCAGTATTTT	CASSYPGSTPDTQYF
TRBV7-2	TRBJ2-6	few	.	TGTGCCAGCAGCTTAGCGCGCCAGGCTGGGGCCAACGTCCTGACTTTC	CASSLARQAGANVLTF
TRBV7-6	TRBJ2-1	.	TRBD2	TGTGCCAGCAGCTCCCAAACGGGGGGGAGCTACAATGAGCAGTTCTTC	CASSSQTGGSYNEQFF
TRBV19	TRBJ2-4	.	TRBD1	TGTGCCAGTAGTATTCGAGGGGGCGCTTCCGCGGTCATTCAGTACTTC	CASSIRGGASAVIQYF
TRBV6-6	TRBJ1-6	few	TRBD1	TGTGCCAGCAGGAGTAGACAGGGGGATAATTCACCCCTCCACTTT	CASRSRQGDNSPLHF
TRBV20-1	TRBJ2-1	.	TRBD1	TGCAGTGCTACACCGGGACAGGGGTGGAATGAGCAGTTCTTC	CSATPGQGWNEQFF
TRBV9	TRBJ2-1	.	TRBD2	TGTGCCAGCAGCGTATCGGCGGGGGGCCTTACCTACAATGAGCAGTTCTTC	CASSVSAGGLTYNEQFF
TRBV20-1	TRBJ1-5	few	TRBD1	TGCAGTGCTAGCGGGGGGACAGGGGGCCATCAGCCCCAGCATTTT	CSASGGTGGHQPQHF
TRBV27	TRBJ2-5	many	.	TGTGCCAGCAGTCCCGGGACACGAGTTACCCAAGAGACCCAGTACTTC	CASSPGTRVTQETQYF
TRBV7-9	TRBJ1-1	.	.	TGTGCCAGCAGCTTTCAAAATCGTGTCCTGGCTTTCTTT	CASSFQNRVLAFF
TRBV12-3/TRBV12-4	TRBJ1-1	.	.	TGTGCCAGCAGTTTGGTAGCTGGGTTTAACACTGAAGCTTTCTTT	CASSLVAGFNTEAFF
TRBV7-2	TRBJ2-7	few	TRBD2	TGTGCCAGCAGCTCCCGGACTAGCGGGGGGAGCTACGAGCAGTACTTC	CASSSRTSGGSYEQYF
TRBV4-1	TRBJ1-6	few	TRBD1	TGCGCCAGCAGCCTGACAGGGGTTTTAAATAATTCACCCCTCCACTTT	CASSLTGVLNNSPLHF
TRBV4-2	TRBJ1-2	few	.	TGTGCCAGCAGCCAAGATGTTTTGTTAGTGACGGATGGCTACACCTTC	CASSQDVLLVTDGYTF
TRBV15	TRBJ1-2	few	.	TGTGCCACCAGCAGAGACCCAGGGGTTCCCACCTTC	CATSRDPGVPTF
TRBV7-9	TRBJ2-3	few	TRBD1	TGTGCCAGCAGCTCAGACAGGGATCTTTACACAGATACGCAGTATTTT	CASSSDRDLYTDTQYF
TRBV10-3	TRBJ2-1	.	.	TGTGCCATCAGTGAGTCGGACAGTTTGTTCTTC	CAISESDSLFF
TRBV29-1	TRBJ2-3	.	TRBD2	TGCAGCGTTGGGGGGGGTATTGGCCAAGGGGATACGCAGTATTTT	CSVGGGIGQGDTQYF
TRBV4-3	TRBJ1-2	few	TRBD1	TGCGCCAGCAGCCAATTGGCAGGGGGAGGCTACACCTTC	CASSQLAGGGYTF
TRBV12-3/TRBV12-4	TRBJ2-2	.	.	TGTGCCAGCAGCCTTCTAGTTAGCACTGGGGAGCTGTTTTTT	CASSLLVSTGELFF
TRBV7-2	TRBJ2-5	.	.	TGTGCCAGCAGCTTAGGATGGGGGCGCAAGGACGAGCGGTACTTC	CASSLGWGRKDERYF
TRBV6-2/TRBV6-3	TRBJ2-4	.	TRBD2	TGTGCCAGTCGGGGGGTTTCTAAGAATGAGCAGTACTTC	CASRGVSKNEQYF
TRBV7-9	TRBJ1-4	once	.	TGTGCCAGCAGCCTAAGCGAAAACAAGTTTAATGAAAAACTGTTTTTT	CASSLSENKFNEKLFF
TRBV6-6	TRBJ2-1	.	TRBD1	TGTGCCAGCAGCGACAGGGGGGGCGCCTCCTACAATGAGCAGTTCTTC	CASSDRGGASYNEQFF
TRBV29-1	TRBJ1-1	few	.	TGCAGCGTTCGGTACATGAACACTGAAGCTTTCTTT	CSVRYMNTEAFF
TRBV5-1	TRBJ1-1	.	TRBD1	TGCGCCAGCAGCTTGGCCGGAGGGGGCCCCACTGAAGCTTTCTTT	CASSLAGGGPTEAFF
TRBV2	TRBJ1-4	.	.	TGTGCCAGCAGGCTTAGGTCGGAAAATGAAAAACTGTTTTTT	CASRLRSENEKLFF
TRBV4-2	TRBJ2-7	.	.	TGTGCCAGCAGCCAAGATAGGCCGGCAAAAGGGTCCTACGAGCAGTACTTC	CASSQDRPAKGSYEQYF
TRBV9	TRBJ1-5	.	.	TGTGCCAGCAGCTCTAGTTCAGGGTATCAGCCCCAGCATTTT	CASSSSSGYQPQHF
TRBV5-1	TRBJ2-5	.	.	TGCGCCAGCAGCTTGTTGGGTCACAGGGAGACCCAGTACTTC	CASSLLGHRETQYF
TRBV3-1	TRBJ2-3	.	.	TGTGCCAGCAGCCAAGATCCTACCCGCACAGATACGCAGTATTTT	CASSQDPTRTDTQYF
TRBV5-1	TRBJ2-6	few	.	TGCGCCAGCAGCTTCACAGATCAGGGCTCTGGGGCCAACGTCCTGACTTTC	CASSFTDQGSGANVLTF
TRBV21-1	TRBJ1-4	.	.	TGTGCCAGCAGCAGGGGGTATAGAGAGTCGACCCCTCGGGATTGGGCAACTAATGAAAAACTGTTTTTT	CASSRGYRESTPRDWATNEKLFF
TRBV7-9	TRBJ2-3	few	.	TGTGCCAGCAGCTCGACCCGACCGGGACTTGACACAGATACGCAGTATTTT	CASSSTRPGLDTDTQYF
TRBV20-1	TRBJ2-1	many	.	TGCAGTGCTAGCGTGGTGGGCCTGTTCGAGCAGTTCTTC	CSASVVGLFEQFF
TRBV12-3/TRBV12-4	TRBJ2-7	.	.	TGTGCCAGCAGTGACGGACAGATCGGCCACTACGAGCAGTACTTC	CASSDGQIGHYEQYF
TRBV15	TRBJ2-5	few	.	TGTGCCACCAGCAGGAGAAACGTGGAGACCCAGTACTTC	CATSRRNVETQYF
TRBV15	TRBJ2-5	few	.	TGTGCCACCAGCAGTGCTGACGGCCAAGAGACCCAGTACTTC	CATSSADGQETQYF
TRBV7-2	TRBJ2-1	.	TRBD1	TGTGCCAGCAGCTTAGCCGCAGGGGGATCCCACAATGAGCAGTTCTTC	CASSLAAGGSHNEQFF
TRBV2	TRBJ2-7	once	TRBD1	TGTGCCAGCAGTGGGGCAGGGGGCGCGGGGACCTACGAGCAGTACTTC	CASSGAGGAGTYEQYF
TRBV5-1	TRBJ1-4	few	TRBD1	TGCGCCAGCAGCACCGGACAGGGACCTAATGAAAAACTGTTTTTT	CASSTGQGPNEKLFF
TRBV7-2	TRBJ2-5	many	.	TGTGCCAGCAGCTTACAGGACCAAGAGACCCAGTACTTC	CASSLQDQETQYF
TRBV7-8	TRBJ2-5	.	.	TGTGCCAGCAGCTTAGCCCAGGCACAAGAAAAGGAGTACTTC	CASSLAQAQEKEYF
TRBV12-3/TRBV12-4	TRBJ2-1	few	.	TGTGCCAGCAGTTTTCGAGTGCCGAGTTTTACGGGGTCGGAGCAGTTCTTC	CASSFRVPSFTGSEQFF
TRBV2	TRBJ2-2	.	.	TGTGCCAGCTCGTCCCTACGTGAGACCGGGGAGCTGTTTTTT	CASSSLRETGELFF
TRBV7-2	TRBJ2-1	.	.	TGTGCCAGCAGCTTAGATATTGGAGCGGGCTACAATGAGCAGTTCTTC	CASSLDIGAGYNEQFF
TRBV7-6	TRBJ2-1	.	TRBD2	TGTGCCAGCAGCTCAATATGGACTAGCGTTTACAATGAGCAGTTCTTC	CASSSIWTSVYNEQFF
TRBV5-1	TRBJ1-2	few	TRBD1	TGCGCCAGCAGCCTGCCTCCGGGACAGGACAGTGGCTACACCTTC	CASSLPPGQDSGYTF